This TCR beta chain was found in a study of CD8 T cells in Susac syndrome. Sequencing of TCR beta was carried out in blood CD8+ and CD4+ T cells. Treatment-naive patients with stable or active relapsing-remitting disease were the multiple sclerosis controls. TEMRA cells were FACS-enriched, and CD8+ and CD4+ T cells were isolated negatively. RNA amounts of roughly 0.45 to 1 ug underwent reverse transcription with random hexamers. Amplification of TCR beta CDR3 used immunoSEQ multiplex PCR across 54 Vbeta and 13 Jbeta. One entry per CDR3 protein results from TCRdb running MiXCR on the immunoSEQ multiplex PCR reads. The data hold roughly 400,000 distinct CDR3 sequences, with more than 80% observed a single time. Trimming at V came to 4 bases and at J to 2 bases, leaving 12 bases not matched to a gene. There are 17 residues in the CDR3. Germline assignment: CDR1 SEHNR and CDR2 FQNEAQ (reference sequence).

Sequencing input: CD8+ T cells from PBMCs. The receptor's source is a human donor with multiple sclerosis. The V gene is TRBV7-9, the J gene TRBJ2-5; TRBD1 agrees at 8 bases. This chain's CDR3 is CASSSTMDRDLQETQYF. The DNA of the CDR3 is TGTGCCAGCAGCTCCACTATGGACAGGGACTTACAAGAGACCCAGTACTTC.